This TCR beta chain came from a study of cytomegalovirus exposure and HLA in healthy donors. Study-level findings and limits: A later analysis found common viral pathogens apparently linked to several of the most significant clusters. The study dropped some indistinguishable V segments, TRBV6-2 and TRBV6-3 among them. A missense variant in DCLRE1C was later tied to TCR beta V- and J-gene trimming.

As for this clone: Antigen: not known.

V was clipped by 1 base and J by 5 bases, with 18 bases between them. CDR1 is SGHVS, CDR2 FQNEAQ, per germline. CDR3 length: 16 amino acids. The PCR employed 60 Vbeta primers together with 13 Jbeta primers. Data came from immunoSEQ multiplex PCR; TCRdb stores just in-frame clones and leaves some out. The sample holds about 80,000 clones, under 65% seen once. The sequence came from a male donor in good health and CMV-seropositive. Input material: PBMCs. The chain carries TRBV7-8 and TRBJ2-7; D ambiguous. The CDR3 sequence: CASSLDTPFRIHEQYF. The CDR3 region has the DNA TGTGCCAGCAGCTTAGACACACCGTTTCGCATCCACGAGCAGTACTTC.